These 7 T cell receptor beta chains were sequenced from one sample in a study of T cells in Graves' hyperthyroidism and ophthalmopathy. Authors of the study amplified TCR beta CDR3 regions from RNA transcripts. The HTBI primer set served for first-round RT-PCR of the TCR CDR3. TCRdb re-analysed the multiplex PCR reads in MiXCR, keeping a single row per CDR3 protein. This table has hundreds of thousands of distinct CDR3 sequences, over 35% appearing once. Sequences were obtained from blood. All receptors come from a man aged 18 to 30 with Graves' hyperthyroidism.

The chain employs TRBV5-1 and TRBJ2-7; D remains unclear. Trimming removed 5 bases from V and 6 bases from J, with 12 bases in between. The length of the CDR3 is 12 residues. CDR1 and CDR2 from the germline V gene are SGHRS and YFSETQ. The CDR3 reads CASRRMEGEQYF. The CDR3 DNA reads TGCGCCAGCAGAAGGATGGAAGGCGAGCAGTACTTC.

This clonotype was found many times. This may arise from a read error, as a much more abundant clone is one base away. Here the CDR3 reads CTVDKGGTEAFF. The CDR3 DNA reads TGCACCGTTGACAAGGGAGGGACTGAAGCTTTCTTT. The rearrangement links TRBV29-1 to TRBJ1-1; D is uncertain. CDR1 and CDR2 from the germline V gene are SQVTM and ANQGSEA. The CDR3 spans 12 residues.

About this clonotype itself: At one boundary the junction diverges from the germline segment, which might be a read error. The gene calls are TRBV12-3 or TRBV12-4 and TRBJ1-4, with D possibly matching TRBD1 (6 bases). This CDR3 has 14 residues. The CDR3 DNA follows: TGTGCCAGCAGCAACGGACAGACTAATGAAAAACTGCTTTTT. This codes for CASSNGQTNEKLLF.

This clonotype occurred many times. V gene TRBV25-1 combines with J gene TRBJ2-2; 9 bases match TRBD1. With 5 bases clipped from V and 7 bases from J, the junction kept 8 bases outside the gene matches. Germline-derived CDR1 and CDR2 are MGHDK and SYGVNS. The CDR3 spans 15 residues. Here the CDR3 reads CASSLQGARGGELFF. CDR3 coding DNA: TGTGCCAGCAGTCTACAGGGGGCGCGGGGCGGGGAGCTGTTTTTT. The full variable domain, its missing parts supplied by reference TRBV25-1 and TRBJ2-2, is EADIYQTPRYLVIGTGKKITLECSQTMGHDKMYWYQQDPGMELHLIHYSYGVNSTEKGDLSSESTVSRIRTEHFPLTLESARPSHTSQYLCASSLQGARGGELFFGEGSRLTVL.

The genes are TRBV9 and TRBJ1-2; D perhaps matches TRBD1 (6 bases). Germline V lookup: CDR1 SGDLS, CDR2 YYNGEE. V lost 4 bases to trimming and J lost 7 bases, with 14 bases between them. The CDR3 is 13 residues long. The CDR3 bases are TGTGCCAGCAGCCAGGGGCAGGGGAGTGGCTACACCTTC. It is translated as CASSQGQGSGYTF.

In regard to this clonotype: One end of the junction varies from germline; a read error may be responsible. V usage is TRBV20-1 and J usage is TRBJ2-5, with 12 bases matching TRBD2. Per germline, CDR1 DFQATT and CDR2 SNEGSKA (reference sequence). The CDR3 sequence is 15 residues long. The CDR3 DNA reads TGCAGTGCTAGTAGGCTAGCGGGGGGGAGGGAGACCCAGTGCTTC. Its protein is CSASRLAGGRETQCF.

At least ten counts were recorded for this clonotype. CDR3 coding DNA: TGCAGCGTTGAACGGGGGGCCGAGCAGTACTTC. As protein: CSVERGAEQYF. The chain joins TRBV29-1 to TRBJ2-7, with D possibly matching TRBD2 (7 bases). Germline V gene lookup returns CDR1 SQVTM and CDR2 ANQGSEA. V gave up 2 bases and J gave up 6 bases, with 8 bases separating them. This CDR3 contains 11 residues.